This T cell receptor beta chain was recovered during a study of blood T cells in healthy people across ages. Study overall: T cells yielded about one barcoded beta molecule per two cells through template switching. Study-level findings and limits: Relative to aged donors, long-lived donors carried more naive CD4+ cells and displayed higher diversity.

The CDR3 runs 16 residues. Germline assignment: CDR1 SGDLS and CDR2 YYNGEE. The V gene end was trimmed by 3 bases and the J gene end by 2 bases; junction bases not matched to a gene: 4. Using a J-beta primer mix together with a sample-barcoded 5' primer, a second PCR was run for roughly 7 to 12 cycles. TCRdb redid the calling of the 5' RACE reads with MiXCR, one entry per CDR3 protein. The sample contains over 1,300,000 distinct CDR3 sequences, approximately 59% of which appear only once. Researchers collected 7.5 to 10 milliliters of peripheral blood from every single donor. Samples had at least 7 million PBMCs isolated from them. Of note for this clonotype: Its specificity is not known.

The sequenced sample was blood. This TCR derives from a man aged 18-30 years in good health. This chain uses TRBV9 with TRBJ2-1, with 11 bases identical to TRBD2. CDR3 nucleotides: TGTGCCAGCAGCGGAGGGACTAGCGGAACCTACAATGAGCAGTTCTTC. Translating it yields CASSGGTSGTYNEQFF.